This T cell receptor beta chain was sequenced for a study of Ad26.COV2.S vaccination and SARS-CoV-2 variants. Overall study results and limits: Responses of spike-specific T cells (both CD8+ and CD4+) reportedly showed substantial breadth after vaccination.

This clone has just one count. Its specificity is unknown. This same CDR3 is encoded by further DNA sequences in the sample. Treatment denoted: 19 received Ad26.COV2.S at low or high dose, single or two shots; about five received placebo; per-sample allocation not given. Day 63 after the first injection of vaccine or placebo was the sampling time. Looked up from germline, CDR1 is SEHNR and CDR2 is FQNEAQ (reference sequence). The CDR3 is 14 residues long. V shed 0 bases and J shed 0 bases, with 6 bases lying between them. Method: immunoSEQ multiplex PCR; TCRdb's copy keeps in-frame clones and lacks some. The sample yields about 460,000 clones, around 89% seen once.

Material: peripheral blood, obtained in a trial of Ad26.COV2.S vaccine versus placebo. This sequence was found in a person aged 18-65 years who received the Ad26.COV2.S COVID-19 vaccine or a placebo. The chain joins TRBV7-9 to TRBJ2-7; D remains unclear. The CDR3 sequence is CASSLAGSSYEQYF. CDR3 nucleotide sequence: TGTGCCAGCAGCTTAGCGGGTAGCTCCTACGAGCAGTACTTC.